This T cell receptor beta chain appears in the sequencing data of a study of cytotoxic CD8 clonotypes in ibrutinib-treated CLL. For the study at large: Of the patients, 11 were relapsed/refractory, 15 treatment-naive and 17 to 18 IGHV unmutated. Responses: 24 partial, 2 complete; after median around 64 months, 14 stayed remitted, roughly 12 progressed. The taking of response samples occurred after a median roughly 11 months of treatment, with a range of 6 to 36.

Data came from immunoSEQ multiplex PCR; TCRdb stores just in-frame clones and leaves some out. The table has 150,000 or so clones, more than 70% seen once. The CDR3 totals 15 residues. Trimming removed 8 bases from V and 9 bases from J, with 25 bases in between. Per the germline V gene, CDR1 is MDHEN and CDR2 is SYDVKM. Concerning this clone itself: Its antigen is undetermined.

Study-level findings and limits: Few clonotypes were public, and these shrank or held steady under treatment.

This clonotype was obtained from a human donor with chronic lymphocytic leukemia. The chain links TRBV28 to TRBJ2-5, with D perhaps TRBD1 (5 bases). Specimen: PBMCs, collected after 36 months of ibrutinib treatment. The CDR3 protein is CASALNPILGQAQYF. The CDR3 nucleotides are TGTGCCAGCGCTTTAAACCCGATTTTGGGGCAAGCCCAGTACTTC.